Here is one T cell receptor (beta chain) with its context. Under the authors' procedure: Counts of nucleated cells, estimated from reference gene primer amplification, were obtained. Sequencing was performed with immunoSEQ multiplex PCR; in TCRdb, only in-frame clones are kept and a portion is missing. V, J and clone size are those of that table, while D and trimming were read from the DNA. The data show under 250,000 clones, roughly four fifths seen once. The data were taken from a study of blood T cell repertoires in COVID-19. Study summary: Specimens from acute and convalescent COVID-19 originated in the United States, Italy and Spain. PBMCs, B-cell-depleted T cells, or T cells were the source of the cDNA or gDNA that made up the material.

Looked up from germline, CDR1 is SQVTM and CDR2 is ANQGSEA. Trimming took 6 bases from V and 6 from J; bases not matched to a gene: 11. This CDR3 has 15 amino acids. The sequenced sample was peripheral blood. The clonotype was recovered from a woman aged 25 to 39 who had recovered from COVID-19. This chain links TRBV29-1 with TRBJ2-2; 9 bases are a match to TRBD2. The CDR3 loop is CSVVIPGLAPGELFF. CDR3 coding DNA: TGCAGCGTGGTAATTCCGGGACTAGCTCCCGGGGAGCTGTTTTTT.